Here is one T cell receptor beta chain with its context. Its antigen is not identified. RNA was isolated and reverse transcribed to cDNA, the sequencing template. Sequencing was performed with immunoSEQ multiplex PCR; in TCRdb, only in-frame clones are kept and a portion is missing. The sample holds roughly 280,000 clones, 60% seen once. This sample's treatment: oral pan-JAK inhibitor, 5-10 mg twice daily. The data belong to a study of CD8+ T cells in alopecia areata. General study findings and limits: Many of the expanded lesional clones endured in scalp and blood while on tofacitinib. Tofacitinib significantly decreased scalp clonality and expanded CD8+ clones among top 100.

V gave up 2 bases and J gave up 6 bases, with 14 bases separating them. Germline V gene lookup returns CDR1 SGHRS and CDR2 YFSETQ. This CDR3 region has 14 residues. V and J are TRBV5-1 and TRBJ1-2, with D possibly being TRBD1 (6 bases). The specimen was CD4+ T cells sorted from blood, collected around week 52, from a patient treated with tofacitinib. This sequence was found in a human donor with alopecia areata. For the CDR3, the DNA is TGCGCCAGCAGCTTAACACAGGGAATGAATGGCTACACCTTC. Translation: CASSLTQGMNGYTF.